This T cell receptor (beta chain) was sequenced in a study of blood T cell repertoires in COVID-19. Study background: Collection of acute and convalescent COVID-19 samples took place in the United States, Italy and Spain. PBMCs, B-cell-depleted T cells, or T cells were the source of the cDNA or gDNA that made up the material.

Measured with immunoSEQ multiplex PCR; TCRdb has only the in-frame clones, and not every one. The repertoire holds around 300,000 clones, around four fifths seen once, with 4% to 5% in the top ten. Germline loops: CDR1 SGHNT, CDR2 YENEEA. CDR3 length: 14 amino acids. With 5 bases clipped from V and 6 bases from J, the junction kept 5 bases outside the gene matches. The chain combines TRBV11-3 with TRBJ2-1; 9 bases are shared with TRBD2. This sequence was found in a woman in her forties or fifties with active or convalescent COVID-19. The specimen sequenced was peripheral blood. The DNA for the CDR3 is TGTGCCAGCAGCACCCGACTAGCGGCCAATGAGCAGTTCTTC. Protein sequence: CASSTRLAANEQFF.